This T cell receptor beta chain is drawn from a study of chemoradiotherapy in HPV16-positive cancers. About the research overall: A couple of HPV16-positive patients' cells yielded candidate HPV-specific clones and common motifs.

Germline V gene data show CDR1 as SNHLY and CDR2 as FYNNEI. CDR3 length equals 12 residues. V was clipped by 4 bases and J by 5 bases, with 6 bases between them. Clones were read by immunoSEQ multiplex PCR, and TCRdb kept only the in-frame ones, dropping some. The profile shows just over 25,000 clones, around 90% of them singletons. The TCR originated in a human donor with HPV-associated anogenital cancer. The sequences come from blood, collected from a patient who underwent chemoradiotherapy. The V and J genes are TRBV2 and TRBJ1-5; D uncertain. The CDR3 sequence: CASSGGDQPQHF. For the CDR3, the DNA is TGTGCCAGCAGTGGGGGAGATCAGCCCCAGCATTTT.